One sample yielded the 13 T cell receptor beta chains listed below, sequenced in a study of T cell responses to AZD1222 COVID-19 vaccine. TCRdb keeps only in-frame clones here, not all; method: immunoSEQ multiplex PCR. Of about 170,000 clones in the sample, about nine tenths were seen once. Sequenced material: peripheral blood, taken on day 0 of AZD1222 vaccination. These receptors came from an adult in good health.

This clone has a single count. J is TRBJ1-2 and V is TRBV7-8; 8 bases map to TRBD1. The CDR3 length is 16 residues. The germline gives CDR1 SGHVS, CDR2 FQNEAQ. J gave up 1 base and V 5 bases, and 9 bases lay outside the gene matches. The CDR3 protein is CASSQSPGGNNYGYTF. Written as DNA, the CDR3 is TGTGCCAGCAGCCAATCTCCAGGGGGCAATAACTATGGCTACACCTTC.

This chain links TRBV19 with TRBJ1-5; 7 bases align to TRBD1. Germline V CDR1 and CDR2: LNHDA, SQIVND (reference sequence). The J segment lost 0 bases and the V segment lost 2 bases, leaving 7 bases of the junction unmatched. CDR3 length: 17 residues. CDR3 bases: TGTGCCAGTAGTATACAGCGCGGGGACAGTAGCAATCAGCCCCAGCATTTT. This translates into CASSIQRGDSSNQPQHF.

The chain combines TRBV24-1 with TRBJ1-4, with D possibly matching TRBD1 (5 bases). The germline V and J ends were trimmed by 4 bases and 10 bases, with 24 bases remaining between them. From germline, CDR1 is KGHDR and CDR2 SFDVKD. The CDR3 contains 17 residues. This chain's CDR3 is CATSDSSGSTSGGKLFF. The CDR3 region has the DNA TGTGCCACCAGTGACTCCTCGGGGTCTACTTCGGGGGGAAAACTGTTTTTT.

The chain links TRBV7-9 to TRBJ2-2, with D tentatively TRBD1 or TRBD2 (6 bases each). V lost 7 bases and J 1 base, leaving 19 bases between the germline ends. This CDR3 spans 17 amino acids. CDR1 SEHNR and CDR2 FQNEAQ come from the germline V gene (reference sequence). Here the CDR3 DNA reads TGTGCCAGCAACCGGAGGGGGGCCGGTTTGAACACCGGGGAGCTGTTTTTT. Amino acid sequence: CASNRRGAGLNTGELFF.

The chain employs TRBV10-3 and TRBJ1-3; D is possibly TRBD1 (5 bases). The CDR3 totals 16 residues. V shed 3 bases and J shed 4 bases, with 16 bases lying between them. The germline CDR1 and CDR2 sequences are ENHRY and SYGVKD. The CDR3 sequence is CAISDYGTGVGNTIYF. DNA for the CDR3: TGTGCCATCAGTGATTATGGGACCGGGGTGGGAAACACCATATATTTT.

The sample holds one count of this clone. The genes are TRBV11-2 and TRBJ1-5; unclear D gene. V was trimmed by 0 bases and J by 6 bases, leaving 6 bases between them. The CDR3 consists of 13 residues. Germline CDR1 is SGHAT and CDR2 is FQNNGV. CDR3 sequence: CASSLDMSQPQHF. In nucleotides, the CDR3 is TGTGCCAGCAGCTTAGATATGAGTCAGCCCCAGCATTTT.

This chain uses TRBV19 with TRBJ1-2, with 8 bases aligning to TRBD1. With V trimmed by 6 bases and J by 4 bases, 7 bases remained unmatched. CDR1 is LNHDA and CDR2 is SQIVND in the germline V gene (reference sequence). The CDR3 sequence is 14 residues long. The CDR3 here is CASRMTGEGYGYTF. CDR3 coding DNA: TGTGCCAGTAGGATGACAGGGGAAGGCTATGGCTACACCTTC.

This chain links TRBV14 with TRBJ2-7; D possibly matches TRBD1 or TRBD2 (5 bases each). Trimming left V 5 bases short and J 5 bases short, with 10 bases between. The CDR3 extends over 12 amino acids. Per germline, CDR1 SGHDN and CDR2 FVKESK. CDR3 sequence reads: CASSSGTDEQYF. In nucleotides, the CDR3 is TGTGCCAGCAGCTCAGGGACGGACGAGCAGTACTTC.

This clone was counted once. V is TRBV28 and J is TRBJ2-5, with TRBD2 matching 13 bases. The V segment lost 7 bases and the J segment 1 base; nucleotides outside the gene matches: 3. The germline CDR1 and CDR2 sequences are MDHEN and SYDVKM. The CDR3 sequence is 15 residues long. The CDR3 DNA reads TGTGCCAGCACCAGACTAGCGGGGGGCCAAGAGACCCAGTACTTC. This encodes CASTRLAGGQETQYF.

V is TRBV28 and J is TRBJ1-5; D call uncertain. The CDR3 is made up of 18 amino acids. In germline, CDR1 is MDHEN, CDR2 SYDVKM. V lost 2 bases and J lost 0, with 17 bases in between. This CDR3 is CASSLGHSLQDSNQPQHF. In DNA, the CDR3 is TGTGCCAGCAGTTTAGGGCACAGTCTGCAGGATAGCAATCAGCCCCAGCATTTT.

CDR3 nucleotide sequence: TGTGCCAGCAGCTTCCAGGGTACTGAAGCTTTCTTT. This sequence encodes CASSFQGTEAFF. The rearrangement joins TRBV13 to TRBJ1-1, with a weak D call TRBD1 (5 bases). Trimming pared 3 bases from V and 5 bases from J, leaving 7 bases between. There are 12 residues in the CDR3. Germline CDR1 PRHDT, CDR2 FYEKMQ (reference sequence).

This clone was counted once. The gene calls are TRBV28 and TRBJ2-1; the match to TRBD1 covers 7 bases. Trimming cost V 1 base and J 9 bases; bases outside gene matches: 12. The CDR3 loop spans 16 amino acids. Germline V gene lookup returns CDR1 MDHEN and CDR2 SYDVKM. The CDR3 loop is CASSLYYRGAGGEQFF. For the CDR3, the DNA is TGTGCCAGCAGTTTATACTACAGGGGTGCAGGGGGTGAGCAGTTCTTC.

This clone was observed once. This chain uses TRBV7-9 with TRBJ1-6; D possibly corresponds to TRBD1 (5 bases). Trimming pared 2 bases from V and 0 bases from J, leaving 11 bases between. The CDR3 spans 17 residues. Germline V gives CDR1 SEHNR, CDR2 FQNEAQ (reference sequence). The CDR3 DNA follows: TGTGCCAGCAGCTTATCGAAGGGGAGCTCCTATAATTCACCCCTCCACTTT. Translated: CASSLSKGSSYNSPLHF.